These 16 T cell receptor beta chains share one sample of origin, sequenced in a study of blood T cells in healthy people across ages. Using a J-beta primer mix together with a sample-barcoded 5' primer, a second PCR was run for about 7 to 12 cycles. In TCRdb, the 5' RACE reads were re-called with MiXCR into one record per CDR3 protein. The sample yields 800,000 or so distinct CDR3 sequences, approximately 59% seen once. Material: blood. These receptors were obtained from a man between 25 and 39 years old in good health.

V is TRBV2 and J is TRBJ1-5; tentative D call: TRBD1 (5 bases). V lost 6 bases, J lost 5 bases, and 5 bases lay in between. The germline V gene has CDR1 SNHLY and CDR2 FYNNEI. The CDR3 has 11 amino acids. The CDR3 DNA follows: TGTGCCAGCAGAGGGGATCAGCCCCAGCATTTT. Translated, it gives CASRGDQPQHF.

The J gene is TRBJ2-3, the V gene TRBV7-9; possibly TRBD2 for D (5 bases). The CDR3 is 12 residues long. Germline V gene sequence: CDR1 SEHNR, CDR2 FQNEAQ (reference sequence). The germline V and J ends were trimmed by 4 bases and 8 bases, with 10 bases remaining between them. CDR3 residues: CASSSTEATQYF. The CDR3 DNA is TGTGCCAGCAGCTCGACGGAGGCTACGCAGTATTTT.

The V and J genes are TRBV20-1 and TRBJ2-1; 12 nucleotides match TRBD2. With 5 bases clipped from V and 0 bases from J, the junction kept 5 bases outside the gene matches. CDR1 is DFQATT, CDR2 SNEGSKA, per germline (reference sequence). The CDR3 is 16 amino acids. The CDR3 region has the DNA TGCAGTGCTCTGAGGACTAGCGGGAACTCCTACAATGAGCAGTTCTTC. Amino acids: CSALRTSGNSYNEQFF.

There are a few counts of this clonotype. The chain is built from TRBV5-1 and TRBJ2-7; D is unresolved. The CDR3 spans 15 residues. In germline, CDR1 is SGHRS, CDR2 YFSETQ. Between the trimmed V and J ends, which lost 0 bases and 5 bases, there was a span of 15 bases. CDR3 loop: CASSLAAPQLNEQYF. The DNA of the CDR3 is TGCGCCAGCAGCTTGGCCGCACCGCAGCTAAACGAGCAGTACTTC.

The rearrangement links TRBV6-5 to TRBJ2-5, with 7 positions matching TRBD2. The CDR3 length is 15 residues. Germline lookup yields CDR1 MNHEY and CDR2 SVGAGI. J gave up 2 bases and V 4 bases, and 7 bases lay outside the gene matches. CDR3 sequence reads: CASSSKAGPQETQYF. The CDR3 nucleotides are TGTGCCAGCAGTTCAAAAGCGGGGCCACAAGAGACCCAGTACTTC.

The rearrangement joins TRBV24-1 to TRBJ2-1, with 7 positions matching TRBD2. The J call is uncertain, as TRBJ2-7 better fits the DNA end. Germline CDR1 KGHDR, CDR2 SFDVKD. This CDR3 region has 18 residues. CDR3 residues: CATSDTGTNYAHYNEQYF. In DNA form, the CDR3 reads TGTGCCACCAGTGATACCGGGACTAACTATGCCCACTACAATGAGCAGTACTTC.

The CDR3 nucleotides read TGCGCCAGCATCTGGGAAGCCAGGGAGACCCAGTACTTC. It is translated as CASIWEARETQYF. This chain uses TRBV5-1 with TRBJ2-5; D is ambiguous. Germline V gene sequence: CDR1 SGHRS, CDR2 YFSETQ. This CDR3 is built from 13 residues. V was cut by 6 bases and J by 5 bases, with 14 bases left in between.

The chain links TRBV6-6 to TRBJ1-5; no reliable D call. Trimming shortened V by 6 bases and J by 1 base, and 13 bases separated the two germline ends. Germline CDR1 is MNHNY and CDR2 is SVGAGI (reference sequence). The CDR3 is 15 amino acids. The CDR3 coding sequence is TGTGCCAGCAGCCCTGCCGTCAGCAGCAATCAGCCCCAGCATTTT. It is translated as CASSPAVSSNQPQHF.

The chain recombines TRBV25-1 with TRBJ1-2, with D maybe TRBD1 (6 bases). Germline V gene sequence: CDR1 MGHDK, CDR2 SYGVNS. The CDR3 consists of 17 residues. Trimming took off 6 bases at V and 4 bases at J, with 24 bases between the two ends. The CDR3 DNA reads as TGTGCCAGCAGCGGGCTGCGAGGGCTGGGGGGCATCTATGGCTACACCTTC. Amino acid sequence: CASSGLRGLGGIYGYTF.

This chain connects TRBV6-1 to TRBJ2-1, with a tentative D call TRBD2 (6 bases). The V and J ends lost 5 bases and 9 bases respectively, with 14 bases between them. The CDR3 has 13 amino acids. The V gene's germline CDR1 is MNHNS and CDR2 SASEGT. CDR3 amino acids: CASSPMEEGEQFF. Written as DNA, the CDR3 is TGTGCCAGCAGTCCAATGGAGGAGGGTGAGCAGTTCTTC.

In this sample, this clonotype turned up a few times. A much larger clone is a single base away; this may be a read error. This rearrangement joins TRBV29-1 to TRBJ2-1; 8 bases match TRBD2. Germline loops: CDR1 SQVTM, CDR2 ANQGSEA. V shed 5 bases and J 13 bases; nucleotides not matched to a gene: 16. There are 14 residues in the CDR3. In nucleotides, the CDR3 is TGCAGCGTTTCCCGGGGGGGATCACAAGAGACCCAGTTCTTC. Encoded protein: CSVSRGGSQETQFF.

The chain recombines TRBV4-3 with TRBJ2-7; TRBD1 might be the D (5 bases). This CDR3 is built from 13 residues. Germline V gene data show CDR1 as LGHNA and CDR2 as YSLEER. The germline V and J ends were trimmed by 0 bases and 10 bases, with 13 bases remaining between them. In DNA form, the CDR3 reads TGCGCCAGCAGCCAAGATTGGCAGACAGCCCAGTACTTC. Its protein product is CASSQDWQTAQYF.

The chain links TRBV20-1 to TRBJ1-4; 7 bases are a match to TRBD1. With V trimmed by 7 bases and J by 5 bases, 7 bases remained unmatched. The CDR3 runs to 13 residues. The germline V gene encodes CDR1 DFQATT and CDR2 SNEGSKA (reference sequence). The CDR3 nucleotides read TGCAGTGTGATCGGGACAGTGAATGAAAAACTGTTTTTT. It is translated as CSVIGTVNEKLFF.

This chain connects TRBV5-4 to TRBJ2-5, with D tentatively TRBD2 (5 bases). In germline, CDR1 is SGHNT, CDR2 YYREEE (reference sequence). The CDR3 runs 15 residues. The ends were cut back, 0 bases at V and 5 bases at J, with 14 bases in the middle. DNA for the CDR3: TGTGCCAGCAGCTTGGTGGGAGAAGGTCCTGAGACCCAGTACTTC. Its translation is CASSLVGEGPETQYF.

This chain uses TRBV10-3 with TRBJ2-5; 8 nucleotides align to TRBD1. Germline trimming cut 3 bases from V and 5 bases from J; bases unmatched to any gene: 11. Germline CDR1 reads ENHRY; CDR2 reads SYGVKD. This CDR3 contains 16 residues. For the CDR3, the DNA is TGTGCCATCAGTGACCGCGACAGGGGCGGTGCGGAGACCCAGTACTTC. Amino acids: CAISDRDRGGAETQYF.

This clonotype was detected a few times. This chain uses TRBV4-3 with TRBJ2-1; the D gene is possibly TRBD1 (5 bases). V was cut by 0 bases and J by 6 bases, with 12 bases left in between. Germline V gene lookup returns CDR1 LGHNA and CDR2 YSLEER. The CDR3 runs to 15 residues. CDR3 sequence: CASSQDLRQSNEQFF. The CDR3 nucleotides are TGCGCCAGCAGCCAAGATCTAAGACAGTCCAATGAGCAGTTCTTC.